The 5 T cell receptor beta chains given below trace back to one sample, sequenced in a study of siplizumab effects on memory and regulatory T cells. Sequencing was performed with immunoSEQ multiplex PCR; in TCRdb, only in-frame clones are kept and a portion is missing. The sample carries 90,000 to 95,000 clones, approximately 93% recorded once. Sequenced input: CD8+ T cells sorted from blood. The source of these receptors is a human donor in good health.

The gene calls are TRBV7-9 and TRBJ2-3; D call uncertain. Trimming stripped 4 bases from V and 0 bases from J, with 11 bases between. CDR3 size: 15 residues. Looked up from germline, CDR1 is SEHNR and CDR2 is FQNEAQ (reference sequence). The CDR3 loop is CASSSTSPSTDTQYF. The CDR3 region has the DNA TGTGCCAGCAGCTCTACATCACCTAGCACAGATACGCAGTATTTT.

The genes are TRBV19 and TRBJ1-1, with TRBD1 as a possible D gene (6 bases). From germline, CDR1 is LNHDA and CDR2 SQIVND (reference sequence). The CDR3 is 14 residues long. The germline V and J ends were trimmed by 5 bases and 0 bases, with 10 bases remaining between them. The CDR3 nucleotides are TGTGCCAGTAGTCCCGGACAGATGAACACTGAAGCTTTCTTT. Residues: CASSPGQMNTEAFF.

To note about this clone: A read error may account for a junction end that differs from germline. The gene calls are TRBV7-7 and TRBJ1-2; unclear D gene. This CDR3 has 12 amino acids. The germline V gene encodes CDR1 SSHAT and CDR2 FNYEAQ (reference sequence). The CDR3 DNA is TGTGCTAGCAGCTTGGGCCCCTATGGCTACACCTTC. Its translation is CASSLGPYGYTF. Drawing the rest from reference TRBV7-7 and TRBJ1-2, the complete variable domain is GAGVSQSPRYKVTKRGQDVTLRCDPISSHATLYWYQQALGQGPEFLTYFNYEAQPDKSGLPSDRFSAERPEGSISTLTIQRTEQRDSAMYRCASSLGPYGYTFGSGTRLTVV.

This chain links TRBV6-1 with TRBJ2-1; 8 positions agree with TRBD1. Trimming cost V 3 bases and J 7 bases; bases outside gene matches: 11. Per germline, CDR1 MNHNS and CDR2 SASEGT. The CDR3 contains 16 residues. CDR3 region: CASSDPPATGENEQFF. CDR3 sequence (DNA): TGTGCCAGCAGTGATCCACCGGCGACAGGGGAGAATGAGCAGTTCTTC.

The chain couples TRBV29-1 to TRBJ2-7; 7 bases align to TRBD2. The CDR3 consists of 13 residues. Germline trimming cut 7 bases from V and 0 bases from J; bases unmatched to any gene: 6. CDR1 and CDR2 from the germline V gene are SQVTM and ANQGSEA. Here the CDR3 reads CSATGGLSYEQYF. The CDR3 nucleotides are TGCAGCGCTACGGGAGGTCTCTCCTACGAGCAGTACTTC.